This T cell receptor (beta chain) was retrieved from a study of cytomegalovirus exposure and HLA in healthy donors. Study-level points and caveats: An observed cluster of highly shared sequence variants was recorded as a likely sequencing artifact. In a later analysis, TCR beta V- and J-gene trimming was associated with a missense DCLRE1C variant. HLA-A and HLA-B allele assignments for most subjects were reportedly predicted accurately using TCR beta sequences.

PCR involved 60 Vbeta and 13 Jbeta primers. Only in-frame clones appear in the TCRdb table, and some are missing; sequencing was by immunoSEQ multiplex PCR. The sample includes about 120,000 clones, roughly 80% seen only once; the top ten take 2.1%. The donors, nominally healthy at sampling, likely had unrecorded immune exposures. Regarding this clone: Its target is not known.

Germline-derived CDR1 and CDR2 are SEHNR and FQNEAQ (reference sequence). The CDR3 is made up of 15 amino acids. This chain connects TRBV7-9 to TRBJ2-5; TRBD1 aligns across 10 bases. The J call may be incorrect, as the DNA end agrees better with TRBJ2-7. The sequenced sample was PBMCs. This sequence was found in a man aged 25-40 years in good health and CMV-seronegative. The CDR3 sequence is CASSLDGQGVREQYF. DNA of the CDR3: TGTGCCAGCAGCTTAGATGGACAGGGGGTGCGCGAGCAGTACTTC.